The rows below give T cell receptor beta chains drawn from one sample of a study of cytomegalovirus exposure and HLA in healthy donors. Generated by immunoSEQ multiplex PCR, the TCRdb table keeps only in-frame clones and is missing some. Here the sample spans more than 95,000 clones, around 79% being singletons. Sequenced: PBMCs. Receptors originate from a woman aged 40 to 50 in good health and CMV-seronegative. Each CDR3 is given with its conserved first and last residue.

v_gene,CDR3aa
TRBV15,CATSRDLRGMREAFF
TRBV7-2,CASSFQQEQPQHF
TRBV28,CATYLVRGQPQHF
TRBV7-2,CASSLREGLRGYTF
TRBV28,CASSRQTGTYEQYF
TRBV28,CASSSGPGEQYF
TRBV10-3,CAISDPVGGRSVDTQYF
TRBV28,CASSLRQGGRIYGYTF
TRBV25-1,CASSDQVLGPQFF
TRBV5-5,CASSLAGFDGNQPQHF
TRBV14,CASSQAVEYQETQYF
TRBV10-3,CASRPGQGVDTIYF
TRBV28,CASSSMAGGASNQPQHF
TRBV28,CASSQTQGATGLAFF
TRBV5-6,CASSLEQGGVGELFF
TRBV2,CASGGGDTQYF
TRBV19,CASRRQSGLTDTQYF
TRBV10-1,CASSDGGTHYEQYF
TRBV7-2,CASSLRRRGRVETQYF
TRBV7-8,CASSLLAGMVDTQYF
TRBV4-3,CASSQDGRADDEQFF
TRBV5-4,CASSLDGATNEKLFF
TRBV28,CASTSWGLGNTEAFF
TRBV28,CASRSGNREAFF
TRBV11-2,CASSSHGQPNEQFF
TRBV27,CASSLKTGVWQKNTEAFF
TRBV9,CASSASAIGGWTPTNEKLFF
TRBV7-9,CASSSSSTGSPLHF
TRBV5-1,CASSLAVAGGSSLEQYF
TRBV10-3,CAIKGTASGNTIYF
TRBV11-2,CASSFVLASDTQYF
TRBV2,CASKDSPYNEQFF
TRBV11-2,CASSPQRTWRELFF